This T cell receptor (beta chain) originates from a study of blood T cells in healthy people across ages. Together with a sample-barcoded 5' primer, a J-beta primer mix was included in a second PCR lasting about 6 to 12 cycles. A single record per CDR3 protein comes from TCRdb applying MiXCR to the 5' RACE reads. The sample carries 1.4 million to 1.5 million distinct CDR3 sequences, approximately 42% recorded once. Sequences were obtained from blood. This sequence originates from a woman younger than 35 in good health.

In nucleotides, the CDR3 is TGCAGTGCCTTCGCCGCTGGGGGAAATTCACCCCTCCACTTT. This sequence encodes CSAFAAGGNSPLHF. The chain joins TRBV20-1 to TRBJ1-6, with D maybe TRBD1 (5 bases). The germline gives CDR1 DFQATT, CDR2 SNEGSKA (reference sequence). The germline V and J ends were trimmed by 6 bases and 7 bases, with 16 bases remaining between them. The CDR3 consists of 14 residues.